This TCR beta chain was documented in a study of T cell changes during pregnancy in multiple sclerosis. Measured with immunoSEQ multiplex PCR; TCRdb has only the in-frame clones, and not every one. The profile shows 100,000 to 110,000 clones, about 90% of them singletons. The germline V gene has CDR1 MDHEN and CDR2 SYDVKM. With 4 bases clipped from V and 7 bases from J, the junction kept 10 bases outside the gene matches. The CDR3 consists of 15 residues. The TCR originated in a female donor with multiple sclerosis, enrolled in a pregnancy study. The specimen was peripheral blood, collected after pregnancy. The chain couples TRBV28 to TRBJ1-2; TRBD1 matches at 9 bases. Here the CDR3 reads CASSSRGQGSVGYTF. CDR3 DNA: TGTGCCAGCAGTTCCAGGGGACAGGGTTCGGTTGGCTACACCTTC.